This TCR beta chain came from a study of CD8 T cells in ankylosing spondylitis. This clonotype was observed a few times. Antigen specificity is unknown. Study observations and caveats: Some motif variants had been reported before (in reactive arthritis synovial fluid and blood). Within peripheral blood, clones linked to disease were CD8+ and relatively rare.

5'-RACE, quantitative and with molecular barcodes, yielded the TCR beta libraries. TCRdb analysed the 5' RACE reads with MiXCR anew, one entry per CDR3 protein. The sample records about 280,000 distinct CDR3 sequences, 20% being singletons. Germline-derived CDR1 and CDR2 are SGHRS and YFSETQ. The CDR3 runs to 13 residues. V trimming: 4 bases; J trimming: 7 bases; junction bases outside the gene matches: 6. The sequence derives from a male donor with ankylosing spondylitis or in good health (not recorded which). The sequencing sample was made of blood, either unsorted or a sorted T cell fraction (not recorded which). This chain links TRBV5-1 with TRBJ1-2; 8 bases line up with TRBD1. CDR3 loop: CASSVDRAAGYTF. The CDR3 DNA reads as TGCGCCAGCAGCGTGGACAGGGCAGCTGGCTACACCTTC.